This note documents a single T cell receptor beta chain sequence. Its antigen is as yet unknown. The sample's treatment: some 20 received Ad26.COV2.S at low or high dose, single or two shots; several received placebo; per-sample allocation not given. Following the first vaccine or placebo injection, samples were taken on day 63. An adult aged 18-55 years in Boston served as the donor. The source of the sample is a study of Ad26.COV2.S vaccination and SARS-CoV-2 variants. V shed 3 bases, J shed 1 base, and the junction held 25 bases outside the gene matches. This CDR3 has 22 amino acids. Germline V CDR1 and CDR2: DFQATT, SNEGSKA (reference sequence). Study-wide findings and caveats: People given the vaccine had a wider spike-specific TCR breadth than placebo recipients did.

The table came from immunoSEQ multiplex PCR; TCRdb's copy has only in-frame clones and leaves some out. The repertoire holds around 300,000 clones, with 80% to 90% as singletons. This specimen was peripheral blood, taken in a trial of Ad26.COV2.S vaccine versus placebo. The source is a person aged 18-60 years who received the Ad26.COV2.S COVID-19 vaccine or a placebo. The chain uses TRBV20-1 and TRBJ2-7; 12 positions agree with TRBD2. In DNA form, the CDR3 reads TGCAGTGCTAGTTTACGGACGGTAAGACCCGGGACTAGCGGGCCCCTATCCTACGAGCAGTACTTC. Its translation is CSASLRTVRPGTSGPLSYEQYF.